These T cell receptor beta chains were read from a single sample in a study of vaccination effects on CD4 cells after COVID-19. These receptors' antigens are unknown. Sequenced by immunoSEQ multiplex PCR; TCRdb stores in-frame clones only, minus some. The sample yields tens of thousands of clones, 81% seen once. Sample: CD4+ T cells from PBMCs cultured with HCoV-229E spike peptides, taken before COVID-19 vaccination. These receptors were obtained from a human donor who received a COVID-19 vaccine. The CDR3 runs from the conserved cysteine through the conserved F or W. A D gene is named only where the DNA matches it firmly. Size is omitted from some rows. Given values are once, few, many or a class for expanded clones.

TGTGCCAGCAGCTTAAGGGGGAGAGCTAACTATGGCTACACCTTC | CASSLRGRANYGYTF | TRBJ1-2 | NA | TRBV7-2 | 15 | NA
TGTGCCAGCTCACCTAGCGGCTTCTCCTACAATGAGCAGTTCTTC | CASSPSGFSYNEQFF | TRBJ2-1 | NA | TRBV18 | 15 | NA
TGTGCCAGCAGCCCAACAGGGACAGCCAAAAACATTCAGTACTTC | CASSPTGTAKNIQYF | TRBJ2-4 | NA | TRBV5-4 | 15 | NA
TGTGCCAGCAGCCCCCCCACAGGGGGCGTAGATACGCAGTATTTT | CASSPPTGGVDTQYF | TRBJ2-3 | NA | TRBV14 | 15 | TRBD1
TGTGCCAGCAGTGAATTTTTAGGGGGCCTGGATTCACCCCTCCACTTT | CASSEFLGGLDSPLHF | TRBJ1-6 | NA | TRBV6-1 | 16 | TRBD1
TGTGCCAGCAGTCCAAAGGAGAGGTTGGGGCCCAATGAGCAGTTCTTC | CASSPKERLGPNEQFF | TRBJ2-1 | NA | TRBV6-6 | 16 | NA
TGTGCCAGCAGGCCGGGACAGGGGGAGCTGTTTTTT | CASRPGQGELFF | TRBJ2-2 | NA | TRBV6-6 | 12 | TRBD1
TGTGCCTGGAGTGCGGACGGTCCTTCACCCCTCCACTTT | CAWSADGPSPLHF | TRBJ1-6 | NA | TRBV30 | 13 | NA
TGTGCCAGCTCACTAGGACTCCAGAACACCGGGGAGCTGTTTTTT | CASSLGLQNTGELFF | TRBJ2-2 | NA | TRBV18 | 15 | NA
TGTGCCACCCAGCGAGGGGAGGGCTACACCTTC | CATQRGEGYTF | TRBJ1-2 | once | TRBV7-2 | 11 | NA
TGTGCCAGCCCCGACCTTCCGGGACTAGCCCCAGAGACCCAGTACTTC | CASPDLPGLAPETQYF | TRBJ2-5 | NA | TRBV5-8 | 16 | TRBD2
TGTGCCACCAGGGAAGGGAACACCGGGGAGCTGTTTTTT | CATREGNTGELFF | TRBJ2-2 | NA | TRBV15 | 13 | NA
TGTGCCAGCAGTCTTCAGGGGGCTGGTCAGCCCCAGCATTTT | CASSLQGAGQPQHF | TRBJ1-5 | NA | TRBV2 | 14 | TRBD1
TGTGCCAGCAGTGCCGGGACCGACGATAGAGGCTACACCTTC | CASSAGTDDRGYTF | TRBJ1-2 | NA | TRBV2 | 14 | NA
TGCAGCGTTTTCGATTATGGCTACACCTTC | CSVFDYGYTF | TRBJ1-2 | NA | TRBV29-1 | 10 | NA
TGTGCCAGCAGTTATCAGTCGGGGGCAGGCACAGATACGCAGTATTTT | CASSYQSGAGTDTQYF | TRBJ2-3 | NA | TRBV28 | 16 | NA
TGTGCCAGTAGTCAGGACAGGGCCGATACGCAGTATTTT | CASSQDRADTQYF | TRBJ2-3 | NA | TRBV19 | 13 | TRBD1
TGTGCCAGCAGCCATACATCGGCAGGGAACGATGGCTACACCTTC | CASSHTSAGNDGYTF | TRBJ1-2 | NA | TRBV3-1/TRBV3-2 | 15 | NA
TGTGCCAGCAGCTTAGAGGTAGCGGGATACAATGAGCAGTTCTTC | CASSLEVAGYNEQFF | TRBJ2-1 | NA | TRBV7-3 | 15 | TRBD2
TGTGCCACCAGCAGAGCCGGGGGTAACACTGAAGCTTTCTTT | CATSRAGGNTEAFF | TRBJ1-1 | few | TRBV15 | 14 | NA
TGTGCCAGCAGCTTAAAAATAAGCTCTGGAAACACCATATATTTT | CASSLKISSGNTIYF | TRBJ1-3 | NA | TRBV7-2 | 15 | NA
TGTGCCAGCAGTTTGGGGCAGGGTTTTGATCAGCCCCAGCATTTT | CASSLGQGFDQPQHF | TRBJ1-5 | NA | TRBV27 | 15 | NA
TGCAGCGCCGTAGCGGGGGGGCCCAAAGAGACCCAGTACTTC | CSAVAGGPKETQYF | TRBJ2-5 | NA | TRBV29-1 | 14 | TRBD2
TGTGCCAGCAGTGCGCTCCCAGGGGGCAATCAGCCCCAGCATTTT | CASSALPGGNQPQHF | TRBJ1-5 | NA | TRBV2 | 15 | NA
TGTGCCAGCAGCGCGGTACTACAGACGAACACTGAAGCTTTCTTT | CASSAVLQTNTEAFF | TRBJ1-1 | NA | TRBV9 | 15 | NA
TGTGCCAGCAACGACCCCAGGAGCTATGGCTACACCTTC | CASNDPRSYGYTF | TRBJ1-2 | NA | TRBV6-6 | 13 | NA
TGTGCCAGCAGCTTAGTGGTGGGGAAAGAGACCCAGTACTTC | CASSLVVGKETQYF | TRBJ2-5 | NA | TRBV11-2 | 14 | NA
TGTGCCAGCTCACCGGACCAGAACACTGAAGCTTTCTTT | CASSPDQNTEAFF | TRBJ1-1 | NA | TRBV18 | 13 | NA
TGTGCCAGCAGGGACCCTACAGGGGGCGACTATGGCTACACCTTC | CASRDPTGGDYGYTF | TRBJ1-2 | NA | TRBV6-5 | 15 | TRBD1
TGTGCCAGCAGTGGGGGACAGGGTCCGGTTGAAAAACTGTTTTTT | CASSGGQGPVEKLFF | TRBJ1-4 | NA | TRBV28 | 15 | TRBD1